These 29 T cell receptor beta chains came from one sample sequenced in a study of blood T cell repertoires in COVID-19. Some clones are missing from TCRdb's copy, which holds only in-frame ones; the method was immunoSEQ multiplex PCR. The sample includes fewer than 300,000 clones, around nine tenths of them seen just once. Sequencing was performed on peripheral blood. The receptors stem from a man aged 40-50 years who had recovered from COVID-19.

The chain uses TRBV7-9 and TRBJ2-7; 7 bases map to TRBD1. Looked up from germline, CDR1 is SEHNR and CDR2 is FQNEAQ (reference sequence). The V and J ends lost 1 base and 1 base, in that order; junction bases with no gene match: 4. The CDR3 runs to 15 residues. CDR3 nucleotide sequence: TGTGCCAGCAGCTTAGGGGACAGAACATCCTACGAGCAGTACTTC. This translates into CASSLGDRTSYEQYF. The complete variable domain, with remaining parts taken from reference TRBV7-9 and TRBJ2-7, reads DTGVSQNPRHKITKRGQNVTFRCDPISEHNRLYWYRQTLGQGPEFLTYFQNEAQLEKSRLLSDRFSAERPKGSFSTLEIQRTEQGDSAMYLCASSLGDRTSYEQYFGPGTRLTVT.

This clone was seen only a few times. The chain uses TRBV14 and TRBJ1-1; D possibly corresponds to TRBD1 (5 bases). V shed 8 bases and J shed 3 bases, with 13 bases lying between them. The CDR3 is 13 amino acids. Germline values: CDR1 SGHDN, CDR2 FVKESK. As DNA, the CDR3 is TGTGCCAGCCATGGTTGGGGGGACACTGAAGCTTTCTTT. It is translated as CASHGWGDTEAFF.

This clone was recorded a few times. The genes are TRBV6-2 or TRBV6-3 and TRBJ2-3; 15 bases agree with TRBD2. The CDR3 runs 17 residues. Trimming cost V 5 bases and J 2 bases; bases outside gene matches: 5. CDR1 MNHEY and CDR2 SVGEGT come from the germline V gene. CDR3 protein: CASSRTSGGVITDTQYF. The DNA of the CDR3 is TGTGCCAGCAGTCGGACTAGCGGGGGGGTCATCACAGATACGCAGTATTTT.

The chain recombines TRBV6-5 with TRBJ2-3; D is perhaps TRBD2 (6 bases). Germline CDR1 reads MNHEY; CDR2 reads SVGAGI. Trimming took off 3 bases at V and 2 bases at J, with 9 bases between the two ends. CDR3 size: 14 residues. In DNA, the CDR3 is TGTGCCAGCAGTTATTCGGGGGACACAGATACGCAGTATTTT. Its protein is CASSYSGDTDTQYF.

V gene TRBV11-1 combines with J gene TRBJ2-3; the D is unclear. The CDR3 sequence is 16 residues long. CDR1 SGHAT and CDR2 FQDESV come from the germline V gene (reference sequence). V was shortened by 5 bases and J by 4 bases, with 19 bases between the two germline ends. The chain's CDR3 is CASSRKLPPVPDTQYF. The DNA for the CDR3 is TGTGCCAGCAGCCGCAAACTCCCGCCGGTCCCAGATACGCAGTATTTT.

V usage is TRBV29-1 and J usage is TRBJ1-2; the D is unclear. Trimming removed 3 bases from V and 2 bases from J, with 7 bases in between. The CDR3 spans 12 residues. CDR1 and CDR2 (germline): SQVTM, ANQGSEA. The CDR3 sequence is CSVDLRNYGYTF. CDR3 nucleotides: TGCAGCGTTGATCTCAGAAACTATGGCTACACCTTC.

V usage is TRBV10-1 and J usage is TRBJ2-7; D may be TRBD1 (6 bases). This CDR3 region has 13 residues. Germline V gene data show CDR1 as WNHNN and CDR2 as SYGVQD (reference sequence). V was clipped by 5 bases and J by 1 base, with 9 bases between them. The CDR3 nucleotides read TGCGCCAGCAGTTCCGGGACATCCTACGAGCAGTACTTC. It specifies CASSSGTSYEQYF.

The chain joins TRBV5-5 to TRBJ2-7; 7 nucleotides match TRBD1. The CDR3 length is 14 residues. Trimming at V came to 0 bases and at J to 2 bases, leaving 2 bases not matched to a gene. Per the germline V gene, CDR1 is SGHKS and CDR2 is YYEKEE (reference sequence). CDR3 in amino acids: CASSLDRGTYEQYF. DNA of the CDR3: TGTGCCAGCAGCTTGGACAGGGGAACCTACGAGCAGTACTTC.

In DNA form, the CDR3 reads TGCGCCAGCAGCCGGGAGAGCGGGGGGGGCCCAGAGACCCAGTACTTC. It is translated as CASSRESGGGPETQYF. The chain recombines TRBV4-3 with TRBJ2-5, with 10 bases that match TRBD2. Germline lookup yields CDR1 LGHNA and CDR2 YSLEER. This CDR3 is built from 16 residues. V lost 4 bases to trimming and J lost 4 bases; unmatched junction nucleotides: 9.

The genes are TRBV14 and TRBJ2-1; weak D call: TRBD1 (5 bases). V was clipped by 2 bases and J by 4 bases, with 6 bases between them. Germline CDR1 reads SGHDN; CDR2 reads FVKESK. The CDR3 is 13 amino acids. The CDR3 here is CASSQRQYNEQFF. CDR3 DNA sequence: TGTGCCAGCAGCCAAAGACAGTACAATGAGCAGTTCTTC.

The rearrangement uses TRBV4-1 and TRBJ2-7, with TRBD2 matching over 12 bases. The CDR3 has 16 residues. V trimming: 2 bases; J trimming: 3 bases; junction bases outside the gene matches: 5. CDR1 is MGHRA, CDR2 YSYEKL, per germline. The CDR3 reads CASSQPRLAGDYEQYF. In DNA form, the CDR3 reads TGCGCCAGCAGCCAACCTCGACTAGCGGGAGACTACGAGCAGTACTTC.

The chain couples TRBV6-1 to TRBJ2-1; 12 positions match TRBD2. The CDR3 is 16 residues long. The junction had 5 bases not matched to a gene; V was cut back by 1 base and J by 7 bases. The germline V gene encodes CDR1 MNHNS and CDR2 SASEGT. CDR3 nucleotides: TGTGCCAGCAGTGAAGGTTCGCTAGCGGGGGGGAATGAGCAGTTCTTC. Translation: CASSEGSLAGGNEQFF.

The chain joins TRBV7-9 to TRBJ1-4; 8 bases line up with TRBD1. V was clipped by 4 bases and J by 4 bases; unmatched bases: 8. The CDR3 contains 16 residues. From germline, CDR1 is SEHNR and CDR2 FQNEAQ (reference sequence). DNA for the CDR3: TGTGCCAGCAGCTCAGGGGGGACAGGCCGTAATGAAAAACTGTTTTTT. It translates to CASSSGGTGRNEKLFF.

The CDR3 is CASSPITVAADDNEQFF. DNA for the CDR3: TGTGCCAGCTCACCAATTACGGTCGCAGCGGACGACAATGAGCAGTTCTTC. J is TRBJ2-1 and V is TRBV18, with D possibly matching TRBD2 (5 bases). This CDR3 contains 17 residues. The V gene's germline CDR1 is KGHSH and CDR2 LQKENI. V was pared by 2 bases and J by 5 bases, with 19 bases between.

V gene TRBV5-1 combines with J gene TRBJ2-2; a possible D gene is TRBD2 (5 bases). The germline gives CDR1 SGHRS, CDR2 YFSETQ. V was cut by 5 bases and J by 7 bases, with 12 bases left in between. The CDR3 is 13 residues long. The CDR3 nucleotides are TGCGCCAGCAGTACTCCGGGGTTCGGGGAGCTGTTTTTT. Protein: CASSTPGFGELFF.

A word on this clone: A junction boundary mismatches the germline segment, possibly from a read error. CDR3 residues: CSAREPGTVF. The DNA of the CDR3 is TGCAGTGCTAGAGAGCCAGGGACAGTCTTC. This chain links TRBV20-1 with TRBJ2-1; 7 nucleotides line up with TRBD1. This CDR3 contains 10 residues. Germline V lookup: CDR1 DFQATT, CDR2 SNEGSKA (reference sequence).

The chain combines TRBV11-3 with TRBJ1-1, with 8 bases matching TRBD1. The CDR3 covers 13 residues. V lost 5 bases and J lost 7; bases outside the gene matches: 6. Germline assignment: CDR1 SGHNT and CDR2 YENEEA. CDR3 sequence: CASSPTGAGEAFF. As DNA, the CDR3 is TGTGCCAGCAGCCCGACAGGGGCTGGTGAAGCTTTCTTT. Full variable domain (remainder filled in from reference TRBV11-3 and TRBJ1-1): EAGVVQSPRYKIIEKKQPVAFWCNPISGHNTLYWYLQNLGQGPELLIRYENEEAVDDSQLPKDRFSAERLKGVDSTLKIQPAELGDSAVYLCASSPTGAGEAFFGQGTRLTVV.

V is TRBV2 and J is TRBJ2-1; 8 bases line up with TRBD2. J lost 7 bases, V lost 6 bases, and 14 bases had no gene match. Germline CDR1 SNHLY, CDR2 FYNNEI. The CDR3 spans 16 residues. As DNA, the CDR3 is TGTGCCAGCAGAGAACCGGGACTAGTAGGACAGAATGAGCAGTTCTTC. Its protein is CASREPGLVGQNEQFF.

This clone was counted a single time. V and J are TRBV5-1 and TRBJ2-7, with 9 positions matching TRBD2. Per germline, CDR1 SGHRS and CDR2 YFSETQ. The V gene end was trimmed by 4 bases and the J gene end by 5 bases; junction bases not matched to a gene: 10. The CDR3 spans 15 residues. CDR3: CASSPFAGGPNEQYF. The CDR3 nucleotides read TGCGCCAGCAGCCCTTTTGCGGGGGGGCCCAACGAGCAGTACTTC. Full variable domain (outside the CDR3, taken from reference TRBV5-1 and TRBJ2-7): KAGVTQTPRYLIKTRGQQVTLSCSPISGHRSVSWYQQTPGQGLQFLFEYFSETQRNKGNFPGRFSGRQFSNSRSEMNVSTLELGDSALYLCASSPFAGGPNEQYFGPGTRLTVT.

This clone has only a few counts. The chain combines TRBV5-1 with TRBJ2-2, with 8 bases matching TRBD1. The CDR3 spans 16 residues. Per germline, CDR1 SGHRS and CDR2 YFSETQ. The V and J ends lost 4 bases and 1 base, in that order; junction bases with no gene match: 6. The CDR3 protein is CASSTHRGLNTGELFF. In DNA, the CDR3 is TGCGCCAGCAGCACCCACAGGGGGTTGAACACCGGGGAGCTGTTTTTT.

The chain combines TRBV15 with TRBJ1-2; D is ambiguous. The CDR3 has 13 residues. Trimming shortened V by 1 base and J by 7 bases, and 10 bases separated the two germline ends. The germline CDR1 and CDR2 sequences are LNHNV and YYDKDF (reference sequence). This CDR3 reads CATSRGRRPGYTF. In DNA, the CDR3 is TGTGCCACCAGCAGAGGACGGCGGCCTGGCTACACCTTC. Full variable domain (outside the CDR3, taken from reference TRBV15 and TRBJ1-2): DAMVIQNPRYQVTQFGKPVTLSCSQTLNHNVMYWYQQKSSQAPKLLFHYYDKDFNNEADTPDNFQSRRPNTSFCFLDIRSPGLGDTAMYLCATSRGRRPGYTFGSGTRLTVV.

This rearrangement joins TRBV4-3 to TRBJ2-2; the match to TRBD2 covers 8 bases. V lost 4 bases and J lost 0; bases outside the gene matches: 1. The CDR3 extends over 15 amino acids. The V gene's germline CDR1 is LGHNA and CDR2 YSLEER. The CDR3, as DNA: TGCGCCAGCAGCCTGGGACTAGCGAACACCGGGGAGCTGTTTTTT. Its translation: CASSLGLANTGELFF.

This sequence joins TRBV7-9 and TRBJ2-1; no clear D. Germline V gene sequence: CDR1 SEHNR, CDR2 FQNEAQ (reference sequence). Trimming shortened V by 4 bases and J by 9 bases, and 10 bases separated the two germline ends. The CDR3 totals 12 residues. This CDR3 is CASSSSVVEQFF. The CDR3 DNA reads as TGTGCCAGCAGCTCCTCGGTAGTTGAGCAGTTCTTC.

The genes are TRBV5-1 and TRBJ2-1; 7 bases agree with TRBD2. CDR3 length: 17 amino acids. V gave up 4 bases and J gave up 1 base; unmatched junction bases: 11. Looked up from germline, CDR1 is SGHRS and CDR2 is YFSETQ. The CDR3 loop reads CASSGGLETRSYNEQFF. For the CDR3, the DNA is TGCGCCAGCAGCGGCGGACTAGAAACCAGGTCCTACAATGAGCAGTTCTTC.

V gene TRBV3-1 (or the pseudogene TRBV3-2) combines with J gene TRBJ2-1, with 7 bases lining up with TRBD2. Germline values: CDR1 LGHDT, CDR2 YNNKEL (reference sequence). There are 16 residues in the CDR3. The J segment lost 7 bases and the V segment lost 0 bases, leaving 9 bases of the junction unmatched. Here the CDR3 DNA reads TGTGCCAGCAGCCAAGATGTAAGCGGGGTGGTGAATGAGCAGTTCTTC. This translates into CASSQDVSGVVNEQFF.

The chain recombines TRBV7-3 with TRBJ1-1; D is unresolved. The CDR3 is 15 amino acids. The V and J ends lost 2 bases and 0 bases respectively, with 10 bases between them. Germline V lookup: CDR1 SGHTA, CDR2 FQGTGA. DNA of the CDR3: TGTGCCAGCAGCTTAGTTCTGGCAGTGAACACTGAAGCTTTCTTT. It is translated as CASSLVLAVNTEAFF.

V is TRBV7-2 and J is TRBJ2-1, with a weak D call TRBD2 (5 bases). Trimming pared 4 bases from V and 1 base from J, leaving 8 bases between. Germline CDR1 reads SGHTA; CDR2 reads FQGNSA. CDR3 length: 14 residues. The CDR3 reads CASSSWESYNEQFF. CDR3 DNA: TGTGCCAGCAGCTCTTGGGAGTCCTACAATGAGCAGTTCTTC.

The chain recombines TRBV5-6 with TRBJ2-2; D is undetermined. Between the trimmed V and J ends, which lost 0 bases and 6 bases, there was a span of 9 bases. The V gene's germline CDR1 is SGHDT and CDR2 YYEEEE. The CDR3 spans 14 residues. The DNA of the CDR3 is TGTGCCAGCAGCTTGGGACTCAAGGCCGGGGAGCTGTTTTTT. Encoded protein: CASSLGLKAGELFF.

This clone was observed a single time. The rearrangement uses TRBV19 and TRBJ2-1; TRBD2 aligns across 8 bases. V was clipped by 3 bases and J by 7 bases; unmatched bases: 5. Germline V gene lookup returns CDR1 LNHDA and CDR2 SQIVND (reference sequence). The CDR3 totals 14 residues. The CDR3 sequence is CASSIGGRSNEQFF. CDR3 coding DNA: TGTGCCAGTAGTATCGGCGGGAGGAGTAATGAGCAGTTCTTC. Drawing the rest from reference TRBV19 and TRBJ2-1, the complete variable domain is DGGITQSPKYLFRKEGQNVTLSCEQNLNHDAMYWYRQDPGQGLRLIYYSQIVNDFQKGDIAEGYSVSREKKESFPLTVTSAQKNPTAFYLCASSIGGRSNEQFFGPGTRLTVL.